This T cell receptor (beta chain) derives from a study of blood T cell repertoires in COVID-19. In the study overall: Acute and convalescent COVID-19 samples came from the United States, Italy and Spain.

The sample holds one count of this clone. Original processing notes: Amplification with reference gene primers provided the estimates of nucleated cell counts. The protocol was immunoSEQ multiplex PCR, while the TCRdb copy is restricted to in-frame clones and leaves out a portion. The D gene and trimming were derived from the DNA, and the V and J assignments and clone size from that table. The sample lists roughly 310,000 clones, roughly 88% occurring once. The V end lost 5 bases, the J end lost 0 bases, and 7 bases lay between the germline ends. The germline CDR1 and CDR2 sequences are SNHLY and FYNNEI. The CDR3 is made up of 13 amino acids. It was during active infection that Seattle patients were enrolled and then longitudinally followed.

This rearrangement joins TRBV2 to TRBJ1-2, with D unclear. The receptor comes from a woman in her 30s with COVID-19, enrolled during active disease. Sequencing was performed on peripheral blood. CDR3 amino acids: CASSIQSNYGYTF. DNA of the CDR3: TGTGCCAGCAGTATACAGTCTAACTATGGCTACACCTTC. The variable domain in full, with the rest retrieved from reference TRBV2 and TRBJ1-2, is EPEVTQTPSHQVTQMGQEVILRCVPISNHLYFYWYRQILGQKVEFLVSFYNNEISEKSEIFDDQFSVERPDGSNFTLKIRSTKLEDSAMYFCASSIQSNYGYTFGSGTRLTVV.